These 25 T cell receptor beta chains were sequenced from one sample in a study of blood T cells in healthy people across ages. It was with a sample-barcoded 5' primer and a J-beta primer mix that a second PCR of roughly 7 to 11 cycles was run. In TCRdb, the 5' RACE reads were re-called with MiXCR into one record per CDR3 protein. Of hundreds of thousands of distinct CDR3 sequences listed, approximately 49% are singletons. Sequenced material: blood. The receptor set was obtained from a woman aged 60-70 years in good health.

The V call is TRBV12-3 or TRBV12-4, the J call TRBJ1-1; D possibly corresponds to TRBD1 (5 bases). The CDR3 is 14 amino acids. The germline V and J ends were trimmed by 0 bases and 4 bases, with 9 bases remaining between them. The CDR3 loop is CASSLATVTTEAFF. The CDR3 DNA reads TGTGCCAGCAGTTTAGCGACAGTGACCACTGAAGCTTTCTTT.

The V and J genes are TRBV28 and TRBJ2-1; 9 bases match TRBD2. Germline CDR1 MDHEN, CDR2 SYDVKM. The CDR3 contains 15 residues. V was clipped by 5 bases and J by 9 bases; unmatched bases: 11. CDR3 residues: CASSILAGEGGEQFF. The CDR3 nucleotides read TGTGCCAGCAGTATCTTAGCGGGAGAAGGTGGTGAGCAGTTCTTC.

This clonotype was picked up a small number of times. CDR3 coding DNA: TGCAGTGCTAGCCCAGGACCCAGCACAGATACGCAGTATTTT. Its protein is CSASPGPSTDTQYF. V usage is TRBV20-1 and J usage is TRBJ2-3; D remains ambiguous. CDR1 and CDR2 from the germline V gene are DFQATT and SNEGSKA (reference sequence). With 3 bases removed from V and 0 bases from J, the gap between germline ends came to 10 bases. The CDR3 extends over 14 amino acids.

About this clonotype: Since the CDR3 does not end with the conserved phenylalanine or tryptophan, this likely comes from a read error. This chain joins TRBV6-2 or TRBV6-3 and TRBJ2-1, with D perhaps TRBD2 (5 bases). Germline CDR1 reads MNHEY; CDR2 reads SVGEGT. V was cut by 6 bases and J by 0 bases, with 18 bases left in between. This CDR3 contains 17 residues. The CDR3 is CASRGWESASSYNEQFL. The DNA for the CDR3 is TGTGCCAGCAGGGGATGGGAGTCCGCTAGCTCCTACAATGAGCAGTTCTTG.

The chain has TRBV7-9 and TRBJ2-1; 8 bases map to TRBD2. The CDR3 runs 20 residues. Germline trimming cut 6 bases from V and 0 bases from J; bases unmatched to any gene: 19. The V gene's germline CDR1 is SEHNR and CDR2 FQNEAQ (reference sequence). This chain's CDR3 is CASSPWGGPLAGSSYNEQFF. The CDR3 DNA reads TGTGCCAGCAGTCCATGGGGTGGGCCCCTAGCGGGTAGCTCCTACAATGAGCAGTTCTTC.

The V gene is TRBV6-2 or TRBV6-3, the J gene TRBJ2-7, with TRBD1 identical over 8 bases. TRBJ2-5 explains the end of the DNA better; the J call may be wrong. Germline lookup yields CDR1 MNHEY and CDR2 SVGEGT. The CDR3 consists of 14 residues. The CDR3 here is CASSPRTGMGTQYF. CDR3 bases: TGTGCCAGCAGCCCACGGACAGGGATGGGGACCCAGTACTTC.

In this sample, this clonotype turned up a few times. The rearrangement joins TRBV20-1 to TRBJ2-5; the D is unclear. The V end lost 4 bases, the J end lost 1 base, and 10 bases lay between the germline ends. This CDR3 contains 13 residues. Germline V CDR1 and CDR2: DFQATT, SNEGSKA (reference sequence). CDR3 bases: TGCAGTGCTACGAGGAGCCCCCAAGAGACCCAGTACTTC. Translated, it gives CSATRSPQETQYF.

This chain links TRBV2 with TRBJ1-2; D remains ambiguous. Germline V gene sequence: CDR1 SNHLY, CDR2 FYNNEI. V was cut by 6 bases and J by 4 bases, with 9 bases left in between. This CDR3 has 12 residues. The CDR3: CASRLDAYGYTF. The CDR3 nucleotides are TGTGCCAGCAGGCTGGACGCCTATGGCTACACCTTC.

The chain employs TRBV7-9 and TRBJ2-1, with D hard to call. The CDR3 sequence is 14 residues long. Germline CDR1 reads SEHNR; CDR2 reads FQNEAQ (reference sequence). Trimming took 4 bases from V and 13 from J, leaving 20 bases between them. The CDR3 region has the DNA TGTGCCAGCAGCTATTCGGAGACGGAAGAGACCCAGTTCTTC. As protein: CASSYSETEETQFF. Supplemented by reference TRBV7-9 and TRBJ2-1, the full variable domain reads DTGVSQNPRHKITKRGQNVTFRCDPISEHNRLYWYRQTLGQGPEFLTYFQNEAQLEKSRLLSDRFSAERPKGSFSTLEIQRTEQGDSAMYLCASSYSETEETQFFGPGTRLTVL.

The chain uses TRBV7-6 and TRBJ2-3; 10 nucleotides match TRBD2. V shed 8 bases, J shed 6 bases, and the junction held 17 bases outside the gene matches. CDR3 length: 17 amino acids. Per the germline V gene, CDR1 is SGHVS and CDR2 is FNYEAQ. CDR3 region: CASGFLTSGSIPDTQYF. CDR3 in DNA: TGTGCCAGCGGATTTCTGACTAGCGGGTCGATCCCGGATACGCAGTATTTT.

The chain carries TRBV9 and TRBJ2-1; 7 bases fit TRBD2. The ends lost 5 bases at V and 7 bases at J; junction bases unmatched: 9. Per germline, CDR1 SGDLS and CDR2 YYNGEE. This CDR3 contains 14 residues. CDR3 loop: CASSYSGIINEQFF. The CDR3 nucleotides are TGTGCCAGCAGTTACAGCGGGATCATTAATGAGCAGTTCTTC. Filled out from reference TRBV9 and TRBJ2-1, the complete variable domain reads DSGVTQTPKHLITATGQRVTLRCSPRSGDLSVYWYQQSLDQGLQFLIQYYNGEERAKGNILERFSAQQFPDLHSELNLSSLELGDSALYFCASSYSGIINEQFFGPGTRLTVL.

This chain uses TRBV4-2 with TRBJ2-1; TRBD2 might be the D (6 bases). The J call may be incorrect, as the DNA end agrees better with TRBJ2-7. The CDR3 loop spans 15 amino acids. The V gene's germline CDR1 is LGHNA and CDR2 YNFKEQ. In nucleotides, the CDR3 is TGTGCCAGCAGCCAAGAAGCGGGTTCCTACAATGGGCAGTACTTC. Encoded protein: CASSQEAGSYNGQYF.

For the CDR3, the DNA is TGTGCCACCAGCGATTGGAGTGCGGTAGCGGTCACAGATACGCAGTATTTT. It specifies CATSDWSAVAVTDTQYF. The chain carries TRBV15 and TRBJ2-3, with D possibly TRBD2 on 6 matching bases. Trimming removed 5 bases from V and 2 bases from J, with 20 bases in between. Germline CDR1 LNHNV, CDR2 YYDKDF (reference sequence). The CDR3 length is 17 residues.

This chain joins TRBV27 and TRBJ2-5; D remains unclear. The V gene lost 5 bases and the J gene lost 6 bases, with 1 base spanning the gap. CDR3 length: 9 residues. Germline loops: CDR1 MNHEY, CDR2 SMNVEV (reference sequence). Here the CDR3 reads CASSQTQYF. CDR3 coding DNA: TGTGCCAGCAGTCAGACCCAGTACTTC.

This clonotype was observed a few times. The chain recombines TRBV5-1 with TRBJ2-5, with D possibly matching TRBD1 (5 bases). Trimming removed 1 base at V and 1 base at J, with 11 bases between. Germline CDR1 SGHRS, CDR2 YFSETQ. The CDR3 is 15 amino acids. CDR3 sequence (DNA): TGCGCCAGCAGCTTGCAGGGTGGGGCCCAAGAGACCCAGTACTTC. Its protein is CASSLQGGAQETQYF.

The J gene is TRBJ1-1, the V gene TRBV7-9; the match to TRBD1 covers 8 bases. This CDR3 is built from 13 residues. Germline V lookup: CDR1 SEHNR, CDR2 FQNEAQ (reference sequence). The V gene end was trimmed by 1 base and the J gene end by 10 bases; junction bases not matched to a gene: 5. The CDR3 sequence: CASSLGQGLVAFF. In DNA form, the CDR3 reads TGTGCCAGCAGCTTAGGACAGGGGTTGGTAGCTTTCTTT.

J is TRBJ2-5 and V is TRBV7-2, with D perhaps given as TRBD1 or TRBD2 (6 bases each). Per the germline V gene, CDR1 is SGHTA and CDR2 is FQGNSA. This CDR3 spans 15 amino acids. V lost 2 bases to trimming and J lost 4 bases, with 14 bases between them. The CDR3 DNA sequence: TGTGCCAGCAGCTTAATGGGGGGCGAGGGAGAGACCCAGTACTTC. Translation: CASSLMGGEGETQYF.

The genes are TRBV27 and TRBJ2-3; TRBD1 might be the D (6 bases). From germline, CDR1 is MNHEY and CDR2 SMNVEV (reference sequence). The CDR3 loop spans 15 amino acids. Trimming stripped 6 bases from V and 0 bases from J, with 13 bases between. DNA for the CDR3: TGTGCCAGCAGACCCGGGACATCCAGCACAGATACGCAGTATTTT. This encodes CASRPGTSSTDTQYF.

This clonotype was observed a single time. The chain employs TRBV27 and TRBJ2-3, with unresolved D. This CDR3 has 11 amino acids. In germline, CDR1 is MNHEY, CDR2 SMNVEV (reference sequence). V lost 8 bases and J lost 6, with 9 bases in between. The CDR3 here is CASGPRDTQYF. The CDR3 DNA follows: TGTGCCAGCGGGCCCCGTGATACGCAGTATTTT.

The chain is built from TRBV6-2 or TRBV6-3 and TRBJ1-4; the D is unclear. The V gene lost 5 bases and the J gene lost 4 bases, with 8 bases spanning the gap. The CDR3 extends over 13 amino acids. From germline, CDR1 is MNHEY and CDR2 SVGEGT. The CDR3 nucleotides are TGTGCCAGCAGTGTGCGGATTAATGAAAAACTGTTTTTT. It specifies CASSVRINEKLFF.

Details on this clonotype: A much larger clone sits a single nucleotide away, making a read error possible. The rearrangement links TRBV9 to TRBJ2-5; D is possibly TRBD1 or TRBD2 (6 bases each). The CDR3 totals 15 residues. Germline V gene sequence: CDR1 SGDLS, CDR2 YYNGEE. CDR3 sequence reads: CASGVGGNRQETQYF. CDR3 DNA sequence: TGTGCCAGCGGCGTAGGGGGGAACCGGCAAGAGACCCAGTACTTC.

The V and J genes are TRBV20-1 and TRBJ2-5; weak D call: TRBD2 (7 bases). The last part of the DNA fits TRBJ2-7 better; the J call may be wrong. The germline gives CDR1 DFQATT, CDR2 SNEGSKA (reference sequence). This CDR3 comprises 11 residues. Here the CDR3 DNA reads TGCAGTTCGAGGGGAGGGGGCGAGCAGTACTTC. This sequence encodes CSSRGGGEQYF.

The CDR3 is CASSVLAVGEQYF. The CDR3 DNA follows: TGTGCCAGCAGCGTACTAGCGGTAGGGGAGCAGTACTTC. The rearrangement links TRBV7-3 to TRBJ2-7, with TRBD2 matching over 8 bases. The J segment lost 7 bases and the V segment lost 5 bases, leaving 7 bases of the junction unmatched. The length of the CDR3 is 13 residues. The germline gives CDR1 SGHTA, CDR2 FQGTGA.

Only a few counts were recorded for this clonotype. The rearrangement links TRBV9 to TRBJ2-3; no reliable D call. Germline lookup yields CDR1 SGDLS and CDR2 YYNGEE. Trimming pared 0 bases from V and 1 base from J, leaving 6 bases between. This CDR3 is built from 14 residues. DNA for the CDR3: TGTGCCAGCAGCGTAGATAAGGGCACAGATACGCAGTATTTT. It encodes CASSVDKGTDTQYF.

This clonotype was seen more than once but under ten times. The J gene is TRBJ2-7, the V gene TRBV29-1; TRBD1 matches 9 bases. The J segment lost 3 bases and the V segment lost 6 bases, leaving 9 bases of the junction unmatched. Germline V gene data show CDR1 as SQVTM and CDR2 as ANQGSEA. The CDR3 spans 14 residues. Here the CDR3 DNA reads TGCAGCGTCCAACAGGACAGGGGACTCTACGAGCAGTACTTC. It yields the protein CSVQQDRGLYEQYF.